These T cell receptor beta chains were read from a single sample in a study of T cell repertoires in cytomegalovirus infection. One entry per CDR3 protein results from TCRdb running MiXCR on the reads. The table shows under 500,000 distinct CDR3 sequences, with 42% occurring only once. No antigens are known for them. Sample: cultured PBMCs, taken from culture after CMV antigen stimulation. Every receptor here comes from a human donor in good health (CMV status not recorded). Some clones in this sample may be carry-over from other donors' samples. CDR3s include the opening cysteine and the closing phenylalanine or tryptophan. The order of the fields is V gene, D gene, J gene, clone size, CDR3 DNA, CDR3 protein. A D gene is named only where the DNA matches it firmly. Size is omitted from some rows. Given values are once, few, many or a class for expanded clones.

v_gene: TRBV11-2
d_gene: .
j_gene: TRBJ2-5
abundance: .
CDR3nt: TGTGCCAGCAGCCCGGACCTAGAAGAGACCCAGTACTTC
CDR3aa: CASSPDLEETQYF

v_gene: TRBV4-1
d_gene: TRBD2
j_gene: TRBJ2-1
abundance: few
CDR3nt: TGCGCCAGCAGCCAAGATGAGCGGGGAGGTTGGAATGAGCAGTTCTTC
CDR3aa: CASSQDERGGWNEQFF

v_gene: TRBV7-2
d_gene: TRBD1
j_gene: TRBJ1-2
abundance: many
CDR3nt: TGTGCCAGCAGCCCCCGGACAGGGGGAGGAAGGAACTATGGCTACACCTTC
CDR3aa: CASSPRTGGGRNYGYTF

v_gene: TRBV7-2
d_gene: TRBD2
j_gene: TRBJ2-7
abundance: .
CDR3nt: TGTGCCAGCAGCCCGAGCGGGAGGTATAGTGGGGACGAGCAGTACTTC
CDR3aa: CASSPSGRYSGDEQYF

v_gene: TRBV10-3
d_gene: TRBD2
j_gene: TRBJ2-7
abundance: .
CDR3nt: TGTGCCATCCAGACTAGCGGGGCCGCGGGCCAGTACTTC
CDR3aa: CAIQTSGAAGQYF

v_gene: TRBV24-1
d_gene: TRBD2
j_gene: TRBJ2-7
abundance: .
CDR3nt: TGTGCCACCGATTGCGTCACAACTAGCGACGAGCAGTACTTC
CDR3aa: CATDCVTTSDEQYF

v_gene: TRBV19
d_gene: .
j_gene: TRBJ2-1
abundance: few
CDR3nt: TGTGCCAGTACCTCCTCGGCAGGAGCCAATGAGCAGTTCTTC
CDR3aa: CASTSSAGANEQFF

v_gene: TRBV11-2
d_gene: .
j_gene: TRBJ2-1
abundance: .
CDR3nt: TGTGCCAGCAGCGTAACGACTGAGCAGTTCTTC
CDR3aa: CASSVTTEQFF

v_gene: TRBV28
d_gene: TRBD1
j_gene: TRBJ1-5
abundance: .
CDR3nt: TGTGCCAGCAGTTTACCGGGACAGGATACTCATAGCAATCAGCCCCAGCATTTT
CDR3aa: CASSLPGQDTHSNQPQHF

v_gene: TRBV7-2
d_gene: .
j_gene: TRBJ1-6
abundance: .
CDR3nt: TGTGCCAGCAGCCTAACGGGGCAGATGGGTTCACCCCTCCACTTT
CDR3aa: CASSLTGQMGSPLHF

v_gene: TRBV27
d_gene: TRBD1
j_gene: TRBJ2-7
abundance: .
CDR3nt: TGTGCCAGCAGAATAACGGACAGGGTCGCCGAGCAGTACTTC
CDR3aa: CASRITDRVAEQYF

v_gene: TRBV6-1
d_gene: .
j_gene: TRBJ1-4
abundance: few
CDR3nt: TGTGCCAGCAGCCCAGTCCCCGGGAGAGGGAATGAAAAACTGTTTTTT
CDR3aa: CASSPVPGRGNEKLFF

v_gene: TRBV28
d_gene: .
j_gene: TRBJ1-2
abundance: few
CDR3nt: TGTGCCAGCAGTCGACAGAACTATGGCTACACCTTC
CDR3aa: CASSRQNYGYTF

v_gene: TRBV11-2
d_gene: TRBD2
j_gene: TRBJ2-1
abundance: few
CDR3nt: TGTGCCAGCAGCCCCCGAGCGGGGGGGTACAATGAGCAGTTCTTC
CDR3aa: CASSPRAGGYNEQFF

v_gene: TRBV20-1
d_gene: TRBD1
j_gene: TRBJ1-5
abundance: .
CDR3nt: TGCAGTGCTAGATCCGGGACAGCGAGAAATCAGCCCCAGCATTTT
CDR3aa: CSARSGTARNQPQHF

v_gene: TRBV11-2
d_gene: TRBD1
j_gene: TRBJ1-2
abundance: .
CDR3nt: TGTGCCAGCAGCTTAGTGAAGGACAGGGGGCGAGGTTATGGCTACACCTTC
CDR3aa: CASSLVKDRGRGYGYTF

v_gene: TRBV7-2
d_gene: TRBD1
j_gene: TRBJ1-1
abundance: .
CDR3nt: TGTGCCAGCAGCAAAGGACAGGGAGGTTTAGAAGCTTTCTTT
CDR3aa: CASSKGQGGLEAFF

v_gene: TRBV4-2
d_gene: .
j_gene: TRBJ2-1
abundance: .
CDR3nt: TGTGCCAGCAGCCCTAAGAGGGTGGCTAGCGCAGACAATGAGCAGTTCTTC
CDR3aa: CASSPKRVASADNEQFF

v_gene: TRBV7-2
d_gene: TRBD2
j_gene: TRBJ2-1
abundance: many
CDR3nt: TGTGCCAGCAGCTTAGGTGCGGGAGGAAGCTACAATGAGCAGTTCTTC
CDR3aa: CASSLGAGGSYNEQFF

v_gene: TRBV2
d_gene: .
j_gene: TRBJ2-2
abundance: .
CDR3nt: TGTGCCAGCGCTAGGACACTGAACACCGGGGAGCTGTTTTTT
CDR3aa: CASARTLNTGELFF

v_gene: TRBV2
d_gene: TRBD2
j_gene: TRBJ2-5
abundance: few
CDR3nt: TGTGCCAGCAAGGCTAGCGGGAGTGCAGAGACCCAGTACTTC
CDR3aa: CASKASGSAETQYF

v_gene: TRBV29-1
d_gene: TRBD2
j_gene: TRBJ2-6
abundance: .
CDR3nt: TGCAGCGTTGGCGGGGGTCCAGGGTTCCACTCTGGGGCCAACGTCCTGACTTTC
CDR3aa: CSVGGGPGFHSGANVLTF

v_gene: TRBV28
d_gene: .
j_gene: TRBJ2-1
abundance: few
CDR3nt: TGTGCCAGCAGTTCCTGGATTGGAGATGAGCAGTTCTTC
CDR3aa: CASSSWIGDEQFF

v_gene: TRBV2
d_gene: .
j_gene: TRBJ1-5
abundance: once
CDR3nt: TGTGCCAGCAGGAAAATAAGGAATCAGCCCCAGCATTTT
CDR3aa: CASRKIRNQPQHF

v_gene: TRBV7-2
d_gene: .
j_gene: TRBJ2-1
abundance: few
CDR3nt: TGTGCCAGCAGCCGGATGGGGGGTGAGCAGTTCTTC
CDR3aa: CASSRMGGEQFF

v_gene: TRBV7-9
d_gene: .
j_gene: TRBJ2-3
abundance: few
CDR3nt: TGTGCCAGCAGCTTAGCTCCCCGCGGAGATACGCAGTATTTT
CDR3aa: CASSLAPRGDTQYF

v_gene: TRBV2
d_gene: .
j_gene: TRBJ1-1
abundance: .
CDR3nt: TGTGCCAGCATCACAGGGAACACTGAAGCTTTCTTT
CDR3aa: CASITGNTEAFF

v_gene: TRBV6-5
d_gene: .
j_gene: TRBJ1-2
abundance: .
CDR3nt: TGTGCCAGCAGTTACGAAGGGCCGCAGCCGAACTATGGCTACACCTTC
CDR3aa: CASSYEGPQPNYGYTF

v_gene: TRBV6-2/TRBV6-3
d_gene: .
j_gene: TRBJ2-4
abundance: .
CDR3nt: TGTGCCAGCAGTTACCCACTGGGGGGCAAAAACATTCAGTACTTC
CDR3aa: CASSYPLGGKNIQYF

v_gene: TRBV7-9
d_gene: .
j_gene: TRBJ2-7
abundance: .
CDR3nt: TGTGCCAGCAGCTTAACGCCCGCCTACGAGCAGTACTTC
CDR3aa: CASSLTPAYEQYF

v_gene: TRBV10-3
d_gene: TRBD1
j_gene: TRBJ1-1
abundance: .
CDR3nt: TGTGCCATCGGGGGTCAGGGGGGTTGGACTGAAGCTTTCTTT
CDR3aa: CAIGGQGGWTEAFF

v_gene: TRBV12-3/TRBV12-4
d_gene: .
j_gene: TRBJ1-2
abundance: once
CDR3nt: TGTGCCAGCAGTTTAGGGCCAGCCTATGGCTACACCTTC
CDR3aa: CASSLGPAYGYTF

v_gene: TRBV28
d_gene: .
j_gene: TRBJ2-2
abundance: .
CDR3nt: TGTGCCAGCCAGTTTATCAGTGTGCAGAAAGAGGCCGGGGAGCTGTTTTTT
CDR3aa: CASQFISVQKEAGELFF

v_gene: TRBV5-4
d_gene: TRBD2
j_gene: TRBJ2-1
abundance: .
CDR3nt: TGTGCCAGCAGCTCGAACCCCGGGACTAGTCGCGATGAGCAGTTCTTC
CDR3aa: CASSSNPGTSRDEQFF

v_gene: TRBV18
d_gene: .
j_gene: TRBJ2-1
abundance: .
CDR3nt: TGTGCCAGCTCACCGAGGATTTGGGCAGCCCTAAACAATGAGCAGTTCTTC
CDR3aa: CASSPRIWAALNNEQFF

v_gene: TRBV6-2/TRBV6-3
d_gene: TRBD2
j_gene: TRBJ2-3
abundance: .
CDR3nt: TGTGCCAGCAGTTGGACCCCTAGCGGGGGACTCACAGATACGCAGTATTTT
CDR3aa: CASSWTPSGGLTDTQYF

v_gene: TRBV6-1
d_gene: .
j_gene: TRBJ2-7
abundance: .
CDR3nt: TGTGCCAGCGAAGGAGGTTCCCACGAGCAGTACTTC
CDR3aa: CASEGGSHEQYF

v_gene: TRBV12-3/TRBV12-4
d_gene: .
j_gene: TRBJ2-7
abundance: .
CDR3nt: TGTGCCAGCAGTTTCGGAGGGGGACACTCGTTC
CDR3aa: CASSFGGGHSF

v_gene: TRBV11-3
d_gene: .
j_gene: TRBJ2-1
abundance: .
CDR3nt: TGTGCCAGCAGCCCCGCGCTCGGGGCTCATGAGCAGTTCTTC
CDR3aa: CASSPALGAHEQFF

v_gene: TRBV5-1
d_gene: .
j_gene: TRBJ2-7
abundance: .
CDR3nt: TGCGCCAGCAGCTTGGTGGCGGACCTGGGAGAGCAGTACTTC
CDR3aa: CASSLVADLGEQYF

v_gene: TRBV10-3
d_gene: .
j_gene: TRBJ2-2
abundance: .
CDR3nt: TGTGCCATCAGTGGAAAGAACACCGGGGAGCTGTTTTTT
CDR3aa: CAISGKNTGELFF

v_gene: TRBV7-3
d_gene: .
j_gene: TRBJ2-7
abundance: .
CDR3nt: TGTGCCAGCAGCTCCCTCAAGACCCAGCAGTACTTC
CDR3aa: CASSSLKTQQYF

v_gene: TRBV7-8
d_gene: .
j_gene: TRBJ1-6
abundance: .
CDR3nt: TGTGCCAGCAGCTCACTCCTTGGCTATAATTCACCCCTCCACTTT
CDR3aa: CASSSLLGYNSPLHF

v_gene: TRBV2
d_gene: TRBD2
j_gene: TRBJ2-1
abundance: .
CDR3nt: TGTGCCAGCAGTGAAGCCGGCCCGGGGGGGTACAATGAGCAGTTCTTC
CDR3aa: CASSEAGPGGYNEQFF

v_gene: TRBV11-2
d_gene: TRBD1
j_gene: TRBJ1-1
abundance: once
CDR3nt: TGTGCCAGCAGCCTCCGACAGGGGGGATCGGACACTGAAGCTTTCTTT
CDR3aa: CASSLRQGGSDTEAFF

v_gene: TRBV7-6
d_gene: TRBD2
j_gene: TRBJ2-7
abundance: .
CDR3nt: TGTGCCAGCAGCTTACTAGCGGGCCACTACGAGCAGTACTTC
CDR3aa: CASSLLAGHYEQYF

v_gene: TRBV10-2
d_gene: TRBD2
j_gene: TRBJ2-1
abundance: few
CDR3nt: TGCGCCACTCTCCGGGGAGCGGGGTTTGTCGTTTACAATGAGCAGTTCTTC
CDR3aa: CATLRGAGFVVYNEQFF

v_gene: TRBV7-9
d_gene: .
j_gene: TRBJ2-7
abundance: .
CDR3nt: TGTGCCAGCAGCTTTTCCAGGGACTCCGAGCAGTACTTC
CDR3aa: CASSFSRDSEQYF

v_gene: TRBV12-3/TRBV12-4
d_gene: .
j_gene: TRBJ2-5
abundance: few
CDR3nt: TGTGCCAGCAGTTTTAGGACAGTCGGGACCCAGTACTTC
CDR3aa: CASSFRTVGTQYF

v_gene: TRBV10-2
d_gene: .
j_gene: TRBJ2-1
abundance: .
CDR3nt: TGCGCCAGCCGGGGTCCGACGAGGTATGAGCAGTTCTTC
CDR3aa: CASRGPTRYEQFF

v_gene: TRBV7-8
d_gene: .
j_gene: TRBJ1-4
abundance: .
CDR3nt: TGTGCCAGCAGCAATACTAGGTCAAACGAGGAAAAACTGTTTTTT
CDR3aa: CASSNTRSNEEKLFF

v_gene: TRBV11-3
d_gene: .
j_gene: TRBJ2-7
abundance: .
CDR3nt: TGTGCCAGCAGCTTAGGAACAGGACACCTCTACGAGCAGTACTTC
CDR3aa: CASSLGTGHLYEQYF

v_gene: TRBV6-5
d_gene: TRBD2
j_gene: TRBJ2-1
abundance: .
CDR3nt: TGTGCCAGCAGTTACCGTGCCCAGGAGAGCGGGAACATCTACAATGAGCAGTTCTTC
CDR3aa: CASSYRAQESGNIYNEQFF

v_gene: TRBV18
d_gene: TRBD1
j_gene: TRBJ1-3
abundance: once
CDR3nt: TGTGCCAGCTCGACAGGGGAAAGAAACACCATATATTTT
CDR3aa: CASSTGERNTIYF

v_gene: TRBV6-5
d_gene: .
j_gene: TRBJ2-7
abundance: .
CDR3nt: TGTGCCACCAAACCTTGGGAGGGGGCGGATCCCTACGAGCAGTACTTC
CDR3aa: CATKPWEGADPYEQYF